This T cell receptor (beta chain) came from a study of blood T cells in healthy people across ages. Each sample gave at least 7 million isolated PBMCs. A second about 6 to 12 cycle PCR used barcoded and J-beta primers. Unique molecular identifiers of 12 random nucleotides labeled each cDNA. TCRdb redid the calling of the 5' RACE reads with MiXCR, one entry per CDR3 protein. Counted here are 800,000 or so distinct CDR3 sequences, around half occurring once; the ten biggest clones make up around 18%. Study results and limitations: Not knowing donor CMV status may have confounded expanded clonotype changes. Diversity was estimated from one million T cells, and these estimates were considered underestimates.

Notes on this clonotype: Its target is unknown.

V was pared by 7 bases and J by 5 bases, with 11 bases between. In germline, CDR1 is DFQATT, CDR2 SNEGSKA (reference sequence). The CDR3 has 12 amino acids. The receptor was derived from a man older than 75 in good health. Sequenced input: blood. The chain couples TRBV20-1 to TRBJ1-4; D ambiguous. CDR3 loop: CSGLRANEKLFF. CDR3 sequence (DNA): TGCAGTGGGCTCCGGGCAAATGAAAAACTGTTTTTT.